The 18 T cell receptor beta chains below were found in one sample sequenced in a study of blood T cell repertoires in COVID-19. Method: immunoSEQ multiplex PCR; TCRdb's copy keeps in-frame clones and lacks some. The sample carries around 61,000 clones, over 75% recorded once. Specimen: peripheral blood. The source of these receptors is a middle-aged man with active COVID-19.

The J gene is TRBJ1-2, the V gene TRBV6-5; D is ambiguous. The CDR3 is made up of 12 amino acids. Germline assignment: CDR1 MNHEY and CDR2 SVGAGI. With 0 bases removed from V and 10 bases from J, the gap between germline ends came to 9 bases. The CDR3: CASSYSSRDYTF. The CDR3 DNA sequence: TGTGCCAGCAGTTACTCGTCGCGGGACTACACCTTC.

This rearrangement joins TRBV7-7 to TRBJ2-2; unclear D gene. Trimming left V 1 base short and J 6 bases short, with 12 bases between. There are 15 residues in the CDR3. Germline loops: CDR1 SSHAT, CDR2 FNYEAQ (reference sequence). Here the CDR3 DNA reads TGTGCCAGCAGCTTAGTGTCGGGTCGTGCCGGGGAGCTGTTTTTT. Encoded protein: CASSLVSGRAGELFF.

In its sample, this clone was seen once. The V gene is TRBV5-4, the J gene TRBJ2-2; 8 nucleotides match TRBD1. Germline lookup yields CDR1 SGHNT and CDR2 YYREEE (reference sequence). After removal of 4 bases from V and 5 bases from J, the junction contained 4 bases not matched to a gene. This CDR3 comprises 14 residues. CDR3 coding DNA: TGTGCCAGCAGCCCGAGACAGGGGACCGGGGAGCTGTTTTTT. It translates to CASSPRQGTGELFF.

V is TRBV6-1 and J is TRBJ2-5, with 7 positions matching TRBD2. The CDR3 loop spans 17 amino acids. With 0 bases clipped from V and 5 bases from J, the junction kept 12 bases outside the gene matches. Germline CDR1 is MNHNS and CDR2 is SASEGT. The CDR3 reads CASSEAVLSGARETQYF. Here the CDR3 DNA reads TGTGCCAGCAGTGAAGCGGTATTAAGCGGGGCCCGGGAGACCCAGTACTTC.

J is TRBJ2-3 and V is TRBV10-3, with D perhaps TRBD2 (7 bases). Germline lookup yields CDR1 ENHRY and CDR2 SYGVKD. The CDR3 is 14 amino acids. V was trimmed by 9 bases and J by 2 bases, leaving 15 bases between them. As DNA, the CDR3 is TGTGCCATACGGGGGGCCTTCAACACAGATACGCAGTATTTT. This translates into CAIRGAFNTDTQYF.

This clone came up a few times. The gene calls are TRBV7-2 and TRBJ2-1, with 10 bases matching TRBD2. Trimming removed 3 bases from V and 6 bases from J; junction bases left unmatched: 2. The CDR3 has 14 amino acids. Germline V gene lookup returns CDR1 SGHTA and CDR2 FQGNSA. CDR3 DNA sequence: TGTGCCAGCAGCTTCCAGCGGGGGGGCAATGAGCAGTTCTTC. The encoded protein is CASSFQRGGNEQFF.

The chain joins TRBV6-4 to TRBJ1-1; D is uncertain. Trimming removed 4 bases at V and 3 bases at J, with 9 bases between. The germline gives CDR1 MRHNA, CDR2 SNTAGT. The CDR3 length is 13 residues. CDR3: CASSVDLYTEAFF. Written as DNA, the CDR3 is TGTGCCAGCAGTGTGGACTTGTACACTGAAGCTTTCTTT.

This clone was observed once. This rearrangement joins TRBV5-8 to TRBJ2-7; 12 bases fit TRBD1. The CDR3 is made up of 16 amino acids. V shed 4 bases and J 3 bases; nucleotides not matched to a gene: 8. Germline loops: CDR1 SGHTS, CDR2 YDEGEE. The CDR3 is CASSESGTGGYYEQYF. CDR3 bases: TGTGCCAGCAGCGAATCCGGGACAGGGGGCTACTACGAGCAGTACTTC.

The rearrangement uses TRBV5-6 and TRBJ2-7, with TRBD1 as a possible D gene (5 bases). The CDR3 consists of 12 residues. Germline V lookup: CDR1 SGHDT, CDR2 YYEEEE. Trimming stripped 1 base from V and 3 bases from J, with 5 bases between. The CDR3 DNA reads TGTGCCAGCAGCTTGCAGGGCTACGAGCAGTACTTC. Amino acids: CASSLQGYEQYF.

Only one count was recorded for this clone. CDR3 amino acids: CASSPGFQPQHF. CDR3 in DNA: TGTGCCAGCAGTCCGGGGTTTCAGCCCCAGCATTTT. This chain joins TRBV6-2 or TRBV6-3 and TRBJ1-5, with D unresolved. CDR3 length: 12 amino acids. Trimming pared 5 bases from V and 6 bases from J, leaving 8 bases between. CDR1 is MNHEY, CDR2 SVGEGT, per germline.

The chain has TRBV6-1 and TRBJ2-7, with unresolved D. Germline CDR1 reads MNHNS; CDR2 reads SASEGT. Between the trimmed V and J ends, which lost 3 bases and 10 bases, there was a span of 7 bases. The CDR3 sequence is 10 residues long. The CDR3 region is CASSDEIQYF. CDR3 nucleotides: TGTGCCAGCAGTGATGAGATCCAGTACTTC.

The chain couples TRBV5-4 to TRBJ2-3; D is possibly TRBD2 (6 bases). Looked up from germline, CDR1 is SGHNT and CDR2 is YYREEE (reference sequence). The CDR3 loop spans 14 amino acids. V lost 3 bases to trimming and J lost 2 bases, with 10 bases between them. CDR3 DNA sequence: TGTGCCAGCAGCTCCGGGAGCGTCACAGATACGCAGTATTTT. Translated, it gives CASSSGSVTDTQYF.

In its sample, this clone was seen once. The genes are TRBV6-1 and TRBJ1-2; TRBD1 is a possible D gene (6 bases). Germline assignment: CDR1 MNHNS and CDR2 SASEGT. The CDR3 extends over 14 amino acids. Between the trimmed V and J ends, which lost 3 bases and 8 bases, there was a span of 16 bases. The CDR3 nucleotides read TGTGCCAGCAGTGATCCAGGGCCTCAGGGGGGCTACACCTTC. This encodes CASSDPGPQGGYTF.

This clone was seen a handful of times. The gene calls are TRBV29-1 and TRBJ1-2; 8 bases line up with TRBD1. The CDR3 totals 16 residues. Germline assignment: CDR1 SQVTM and CDR2 ANQGSEA. After removal of 3 bases from V and 8 bases from J, the junction contained 17 bases not matched to a gene. CDR3 sequence reads: CSVEIPDRDLRVGYTF. The CDR3 bases are TGCAGCGTTGAGATCCCGGACAGGGATCTTCGAGTAGGCTACACCTTC.

This sequence joins TRBV11-2 and TRBJ1-6, with TRBD1 matching over 9 bases. Germline trimming cut 1 base from V and 10 bases from J; bases unmatched to any gene: 5. The CDR3 is made up of 15 amino acids. Germline V gene sequence: CDR1 SGHAT, CDR2 FQNNGV. The CDR3 protein is CASSLGGTGSSPLHF. The CDR3 DNA follows: TGTGCCAGCAGCTTAGGAGGGACAGGGAGCTCACCCCTCCACTTT.

The gene calls are TRBV19 and TRBJ2-2; 7 bases map to TRBD1. Per the germline V gene, CDR1 is LNHDA and CDR2 is SQIVND (reference sequence). The V and J ends lost 4 bases and 3 bases, in that order; junction bases with no gene match: 8. The length of the CDR3 is 16 residues. Written as DNA, the CDR3 is TGTGCCAGTAGTACGTCGTGGGGACAGTACACCGGGGAGCTGTTTTTT. Protein product: CASSTSWGQYTGELFF.

A word on this clone: The CDR3 does not end in the conserved phenylalanine or tryptophan, so this is likely a read error. The limits of the CDR3 on the DNA are not certain, so only TCRdb's listed CDR3 is given. V gene TRBV10-2 combines with J gene TRBJ2-7; the table assigns TRBD1, which was not confirmed against the DNA. Germline V lookup: CDR1 WSHSY, CDR2 SAAADI. The CDR3 is 11 amino acids in total, end residues counted. The CDR3 loop reads CASSEAGDRRL.

The J gene is TRBJ2-5, the V gene TRBV21-1; the table's D call, TRBD1, was not checked against the DNA. TRBV21-1 is reported as a pseudogene. CDR3 length: 16 amino acids. The CDR3 is CASSKALSGRDETQYF. In DNA, the CDR3 is TGTGCCAGCAGCAAAGCGCTTTCGGGCAGGGATGAGACCCAGTACTTC.